Only a few counts were recorded for the clone carrying this T cell receptor beta chain. Its antigen is unidentified. Every bit of the isolated RNA underwent reverse transcription, so sequencing read expressed TCRB transcripts. For naive, central memory and regulatory T cell samples, reads averaged around 3.8 million. TCRdb's table, derived via immunoSEQ multiplex PCR, lists solely in-frame clones and lacks some. This table has about 130,000 clones, about 10% appearing once. The sample comes from a study of beta chain features in type 1 diabetes. Study-level results: Any HLA type influence on TCRB rearrangement was left unresolved here. Highly expressing activated T cells could be over-counted with a cDNA template.

Sequencing was done on a sample of central memory CD4+ T cells from blood. The TCR was taken from a man aged 18 to 30 in good health.

CDR3 DNA: TGTGCCAGCAGTTACGGTGGCAGGGGAAAGTTCTACGAGCAGTACTTC. Amino acid sequence: CASSYGGRGKFYEQYF. This chain links TRBV6-5 with TRBJ2-7; the D gene is possibly TRBD1 (6 bases). The CDR3 has 16 residues. The V gene's germline CDR1 is MNHEY and CDR2 SVGAGI. V was clipped by 2 bases and J by 3 bases, with 17 bases between them.